Each of the 23 T cell receptor beta chains below was sequenced from the same sample in a study of T cells in localized non-small cell lung cancer (TCRdb year 2020). Library preparation employed the immunoSEQ multiplex PCR assay. Held by TCRdb, this immuneACCESS table contains in-frame sequences only and omits some clones. Under half of the omission traces to an unresolved V gene where checked; the cause of the rest is unknown. Recorded for this sample are roughly 58,000 clones; roughly four fifths of them occurred a single time. About 4.5% of the sample is taken by the ten largest. Sequencing used PBMCs, obtained before any cancer treatment. The origin of the receptors is a man aged 35-75 years with stage II lung adenocarcinoma.

The chain recombines TRBV5-6 with TRBJ2-5; D possibly corresponds to TRBD2 (6 bases). V was shortened by 4 bases and J by 5 bases, with 12 bases between the two germline ends. Germline values: CDR1 SGHDT, CDR2 YYEEEE. The CDR3 extends over 13 amino acids. The CDR3 DNA follows: TGTGCCAGCAGCCCCGGGGGAAAGGAGACCCAGTACTTC. Translation gives CASSPGGKETQYF.

This chain uses TRBV7-2 with TRBJ2-3, with TRBD1 matching 7 bases. With V trimmed by 4 bases and J by 2 bases, 6 bases remained unmatched. This CDR3 is built from 15 residues. CDR1 SGHTA and CDR2 FQGNSA come from the germline V gene. CDR3 loop: CASSWAQGNTDTQYF. CDR3 nucleotide sequence: TGTGCCAGCAGCTGGGCACAGGGGAACACAGATACGCAGTATTTT. Full variable domain (remainder filled in from reference TRBV7-2 and TRBJ2-3): GAGVSQSPSNKVTEKGKDVELRCDPISGHTALYWYRQSLGQGLEFLIYFQGNSAPDKSGLPSDRFSAERTGGSVSTLTIQRTQQEDSAVYLCASSWAQGNTDTQYFGPGTRLTVL.

V and J are TRBV2 and TRBJ2-1; TRBD2 is a possible D gene (5 bases). The CDR3 extends over 13 amino acids. The V gene's germline CDR1 is SNHLY and CDR2 FYNNEI. CDR3 sequence (DNA): TGTGCGTCTAGCCGGAGCCATTACAATGAGCAGTTCTTC. Translating gives CASSRSHYNEQFF.

The chain combines TRBV5-1 with TRBJ2-5; unclear D gene. The V and J ends lost 3 bases and 0 bases respectively, with 6 bases between them. Germline CDR1 and CDR2: SGHRS and YFSETQ. This CDR3 is 13 amino acids long. In nucleotides, the CDR3 is TGCGCCAGCAGCTCAAAGTACCAAGAGACCCAGTACTTC. This translates into CASSSKYQETQYF.

The CDR3 DNA follows: TGTGCCAGCAGCCGCGACAGCTACTATGGCTACACCTTC. Its protein is CASSRDSYYGYTF. The gene calls are TRBV7-6 and TRBJ1-2; D possibly corresponds to TRBD1 (5 bases). CDR3 size: 13 residues. Germline-derived CDR1 and CDR2 are SGHVS and FNYEAQ. V was cut by 5 bases and J by 3 bases, with 10 bases left in between.

This clone was seen a single time. V and J are TRBV5-1 and TRBJ2-1; tentative D call: TRBD1 (6 bases). CDR3 length equals 15 residues. Germline CDR1 reads SGHRS; CDR2 reads YFSETQ. The V gene lost 0 bases and the J gene lost 4 bases, with 11 bases spanning the gap. CDR3 amino acids: CASSLDRGSYNEQFF. The CDR3 nucleotides read TGCGCCAGCAGCTTGGATAGGGGGAGTTACAATGAGCAGTTCTTC.

This clone was counted once. The chain is built from TRBV6-5 and TRBJ1-1, with a possible D match to TRBD1 (5 bases). Germline V gene sequence: CDR1 MNHEY, CDR2 SVGAGI. V dropped 5 bases and J dropped 1 base, with 14 bases sitting between them. The CDR3 has 15 amino acids. In nucleotides, the CDR3 is TGTGCCAGCAGTCCCCATAGTGGGGGGAACACTGAAGCTTTCTTT. Encoded protein: CASSPHSGGNTEAFF.

The chain employs TRBV5-1 and TRBJ2-3; 9 bases are shared with TRBD2. The CDR3 is 16 residues long. Germline lookup yields CDR1 SGHRS and CDR2 YFSETQ. V was pared by 2 bases and J by 4 bases, with 8 bases of the junction left unmatched. CDR3 nucleotide sequence: TGCGCCAGCAGCTTCGATAGCGGGAGAGTCGCAGATACGCAGTATTTT. This sequence encodes CASSFDSGRVADTQYF.

The V and J genes are TRBV6-1 and TRBJ1-1; D gene unclear. With 2 bases removed from V and 1 base from J, the gap between germline ends came to 5 bases. The CDR3 length is 13 residues. The V gene's germline CDR1 is MNHNS and CDR2 SASEGT. CDR3 in DNA: TGTGCCAGCAGTGAACTGGGGAACACTGAAGCTTTCTTT. Its translation is CASSELGNTEAFF.

The chain is built from TRBV10-3 and TRBJ2-5; TRBD1 or TRBD2 may be the D gene (5 bases each). V was clipped by 8 bases and J by 5 bases, with 18 bases between them. Looked up from germline, CDR1 is ENHRY and CDR2 is SYGVKD. This CDR3 contains 14 residues. This CDR3 is CAISVGGTGETQYF. The CDR3 DNA reads TGTGCCATCTCGGTCGGTGGGACGGGGGAGACCCAGTACTTC.

V and J are TRBV4-2 and TRBJ1-2, with D possibly matching TRBD1 (5 bases). The length of the CDR3 is 15 residues. The V and J ends lost 3 bases and 7 bases respectively, with 18 bases between them. CDR1 and CDR2 (germline): LGHNA, YNFKEQ. The CDR3 DNA reads TGTGCCAGCAGCCAGTCAGGGACCGAGGGGTCTGGCTACACCTTC. This codes for CASSQSGTEGSGYTF.

The chain recombines TRBV30 with TRBJ2-2; a weak D match, TRBD2 (6 bases). Germline V gives CDR1 GTSNPN, CDR2 SVGIG (reference sequence). The length of the CDR3 is 14 residues. The CDR3 bases are TGTGCTCATAAGTCGGGGGCGAACACCGGGGAGCTGTTTTTT. Translated, it gives CAHKSGANTGELFF.

CDR3 coding DNA: TGCGCCAGCAGCACGACCCAGCCGAGGGCCAATGAGCAGTTCTTC. Translated, it gives CASSTTQPRANEQFF. The genes are TRBV5-1 and TRBJ2-1; perhaps TRBD2 as D (5 bases). The CDR3 is 15 amino acids. The germline CDR1 and CDR2 sequences are SGHRS and YFSETQ. V lost 4 bases and J lost 6, with 17 bases in between.

This clone was recorded a few times. V usage is TRBV2 and J usage is TRBJ2-3; the match to TRBD2 covers 10 bases. The V and J ends lost 7 bases and 2 bases, in that order; junction bases with no gene match: 6. CDR1 and CDR2 from the germline V gene are SNHLY and FYNNEI. CDR3 length equals 15 residues. As DNA, the CDR3 is TGTGCCAGCACCCGAGCGGGAGGGCACACAGATACGCAGTATTTT. Translated, it gives CASTRAGGHTDTQYF. Filled out from reference TRBV2 and TRBJ2-3, the complete variable domain reads EPEVTQTPSHQVTQMGQEVILRCVPISNHLYFYWYRQILGQKVEFLVSFYNNEISEKSEIFDDQFSVERPDGSNFTLKIRSTKLEDSAMYFCASTRAGGHTDTQYFGPGTRLTVL.

This clone was observed once. The chain joins TRBV6-5 to TRBJ2-6; D gene unclear. CDR1 is MNHEY and CDR2 is SVGAGI in the germline V gene. The V gene lost 7 bases and the J gene lost 0 bases, with 7 bases spanning the gap. The CDR3 consists of 14 residues. The CDR3 bases are TGTGCCAGCACGATTATCTCTGGGGCCAACGTCCTGACTTTC. Translated: CASTIISGANVLTF.

This chain links TRBV19 with TRBJ2-1; D might be TRBD2 (5 bases). Germline CDR1 and CDR2: LNHDA and SQIVND (reference sequence). V lost 1 base and J lost 7, with 11 bases in between. The CDR3 runs to 14 residues. The CDR3 reads CASSIVGIGNEQFF. CDR3 coding DNA: TGTGCCAGTAGTATAGTCGGGATTGGGAATGAGCAGTTCTTC.

The rearrangement links TRBV5-1 to TRBJ1-2; 9 positions match TRBD1. This CDR3 is built from 13 residues. The trim removed 4 bases at V and 6 bases at J, leaving 4 bases unmatched. The germline V gene encodes CDR1 SGHRS and CDR2 YFSETQ. CDR3: CASSRTGDDGYTF. The CDR3 bases are TGCGCCAGCAGCAGGACAGGGGACGATGGCTACACCTTC.

This clone came up once. The V gene is TRBV2, the J gene TRBJ2-5; D unclear. Germline V lookup: CDR1 SNHLY, CDR2 FYNNEI. The V gene lost 5 bases and the J gene lost 1 base, with 5 bases spanning the gap. The CDR3 loop spans 12 amino acids. This CDR3 reads CASSMIQETQYF. The DNA of the CDR3 is TGTGCCAGCAGTATGATCCAAGAGACCCAGTACTTC.

The genes are TRBV6-6 and TRBJ1-2; D possibly corresponds to TRBD1 (6 bases). Germline V gene sequence: CDR1 MNHNY, CDR2 SVGAGI (reference sequence). V was cut by 1 base and J by 4 bases, with 10 bases left in between. CDR3 length: 14 amino acids. The CDR3 here is CASSYLDSLYGYTF. The CDR3 bases are TGTGCCAGCAGTTACTTGGACAGTCTCTATGGCTACACCTTC.

This chain joins TRBV7-2 and TRBJ1-2; TRBD1 matches 11 bases. CDR3 size: 15 residues. Germline loops: CDR1 SGHTA, CDR2 FQGNSA. V shed 5 bases, J shed 4 bases, and the junction held 6 bases outside the gene matches. As DNA, the CDR3 is TGTGCCAGCAGCCCCGGGACAGGGGGTGTCTATGGCTACACCTTC. Protein product: CASSPGTGGVYGYTF.

This rearrangement joins TRBV6-1 to TRBJ2-7; 7 bases align to TRBD1. This CDR3 region has 14 residues. The germline V gene encodes CDR1 MNHNS and CDR2 SASEGT. V was pared by 10 bases and J by 4 bases, with 13 bases of the junction left unmatched. This chain's CDR3 is CATYVTGDPYEQYF. The DNA of the CDR3 is TGTGCCACCTATGTCACAGGGGACCCGTACGAGCAGTACTTC.

The chain combines TRBV30 with TRBJ2-1; possible D gene TRBD2, 5 bases. This CDR3 contains 15 residues. CDR1 and CDR2 (germline): GTSNPN, SVGIG (reference sequence). Deletions cut 0 bases from V and 2 bases from J, with 11 bases between. The DNA for the CDR3 is TGTGCCTGGAGTGTACGTGGGAGAACCTACAATGAGCAGTTCTTC. Its protein product is CAWSVRGRTYNEQFF.

The V and J genes are TRBV6-6 and TRBJ1-2, with TRBD1 as a possible D gene (6 bases). The V end was cut by 6 bases, the J end by 6 bases, with 14 bases between. Per germline, CDR1 MNHNY and CDR2 SVGAGI (reference sequence). The CDR3 extends over 13 amino acids. The CDR3 protein is CASRKQGLDGYTF. As DNA, the CDR3 is TGTGCCAGCAGAAAACAGGGTTTGGATGGCTACACCTTC.